Listed here is a single T cell receptor (beta chain). High-throughput TCR beta sequencing covered peripheral CD8+ and CD4+ T cells. Negative isolation was used for CD8+ and CD4+ T cells and FACS enrichment for TEMRA cells. The data derive from a study of CD8 T cells in Susac syndrome. Reverse transcription used roughly 0.45 to 1 ug RNA and random hexamers. In TCRdb, the immunoSEQ multiplex PCR reads were re-called with MiXCR into one record per CDR3 protein. The sample shows 180,000 or so distinct CDR3 sequences, about 95% of them seen only once. V lost 8 bases, J lost 6 bases, and 5 bases stayed unmatched. The CDR3 totals 13 residues.

Sequencing used CD4+ T cells from PBMCs. This receptor was obtained from a human donor in good health. The rearrangement uses TRBV12-3 or TRBV12-4 and TRBJ2-1; 9 nucleotides line up with TRBD2. CDR3 bases: TGTGCCAGCGGGGCGGGGGGGAGCAATGAGCAGTTCTTC. It translates to CASGAGGSNEQFF.